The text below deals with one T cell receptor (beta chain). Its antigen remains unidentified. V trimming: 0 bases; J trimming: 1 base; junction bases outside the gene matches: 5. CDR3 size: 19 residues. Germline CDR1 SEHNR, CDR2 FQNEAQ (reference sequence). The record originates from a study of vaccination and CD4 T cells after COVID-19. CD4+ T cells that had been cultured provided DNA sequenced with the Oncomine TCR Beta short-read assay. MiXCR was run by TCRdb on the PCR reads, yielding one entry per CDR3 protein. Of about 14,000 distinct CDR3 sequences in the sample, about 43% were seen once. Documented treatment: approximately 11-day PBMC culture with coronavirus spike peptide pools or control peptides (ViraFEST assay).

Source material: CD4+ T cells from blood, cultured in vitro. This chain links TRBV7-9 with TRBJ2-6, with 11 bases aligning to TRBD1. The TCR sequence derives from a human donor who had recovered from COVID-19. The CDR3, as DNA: TGTGCCAGCAGCTTAGCTTCGGGACAGGGGGTTTCTGGGGCCAACGTCCTGACTTTC. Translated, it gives CASSLASGQGVSGANVLTF.